This T cell receptor beta chain is drawn from a study of CD8 T cells in Susac syndrome. Control patients had untreated stable or active relapsing-remitting multiple sclerosis by revised McDonald criteria. About 0.45 to 1 ug RNA was reverse transcribed with random hexamers. From the immunoSEQ multiplex PCR reads, TCRdb called clonotypes with MiXCR, one entry per CDR3 protein. The sample contains around 220,000 distinct CDR3 sequences, 90% to 95% of which appear only once. This CDR3 has 13 residues. V lost 4 bases to trimming and J lost 2 bases, with 11 bases between them. Germline values: CDR1 SQVTM, CDR2 ANQGSEA.

The chain links TRBV29-1 to TRBJ1-2; D remains unclear. Sequenced input: CD8+ T cells from PBMCs. The sequence was obtained from a human donor with multiple sclerosis. The CDR3 nucleotides are TGCAGCGTTGTCGGTGGCAGCAACTATGGCTACACCTTC. This translates into CSVVGGSNYGYTF. The complete variable domain, with remaining parts taken from reference TRBV29-1 and TRBJ1-2, reads SAVISQKPSRDICQRGTSLTIQCQVDSQVTMMFWYRQQPGQSLTLIATANQGSEATYESGFVIDKFPISRPNLTFSTLTVSNMSPEDSSIYLCSVVGGSNYGYTFGSGTRLTVV.